A selection of T cell receptor beta chains follows, all from one sample in a study of shared T cell receptors in the human thymus. The method was immunoSEQ multiplex PCR; TCRdb's version includes in-frame clones alone and lacks a portion of them. Of roughly 550,000 clones in the sample, around 78% are singletons; the top ten hold around 0.013%. These same records also appear under a second study, on human thymus T cells.

Specimen: thymocytes. These receptors were taken from a boy in the first two years of life with a congenital heart defect. CDR3s include the opening cysteine and the closing phenylalanine or tryptophan. The order of the fields is J gene, clone size, V gene, D gene, CDR3 protein, CDR3 DNA. The D gene is left open where the match is weak. For some rows the clone size is stated as once, few or many, or as a class when expanded; others skip it.

J: TRBJ1-1
size: -
V: TRBV21-1
D: -
CDR3: CSRPGQGDTEAFF
DNA: TGTTCCAGACCGGGACAGGGGGACACTGAAGCTTTCTTT

J: TRBJ2-7
size: few
V: TRBV5-4
D: TRBD2
CDR3: CASIPGRTAGTSGPYEQYF
DNA: TGTGCCAGCATTCCTGGCAGGACGGCCGGGACTAGCGGTCCCTACGAGCAGTACTTC

J: TRBJ1-1
size: -
V: TRBV23-1
D: TRBD1
CDR3: CASSQSSQGGNTEAFF
DNA: TGCGCCAGCAGTCAATCGTCACAGGGGGGAAACACTGAAGCTTTCTTT

J: TRBJ2-5
size: -
V: TRBV27
D: -
CDR3: CASNPEREQETQYF
DNA: TGTGCCAGCAATCCCGAGCGAGAGCAAGAGACCCAGTACTTC

J: TRBJ1-2
size: few
V: TRBV19
D: TRBD1
CDR3: CASSPGTGDYGYTF
DNA: TGTGCCAGTAGCCCCGGGACAGGAGATTATGGCTACACCTTC

J: TRBJ2-2
size: few
V: TRBV27
D: TRBD1
CDR3: CASSGPQGAKGTGELFF
DNA: TGTGCCAGCAGTGGCCCACAGGGGGCAAAGGGCACCGGGGAGCTGTTTTTT

J: TRBJ2-1
size: -
V: TRBV13
D: TRBD1
CDR3: CASSFGTGYNEQFF
DNA: TGTGCCAGCAGCTTCGGGACAGGGTACAATGAGCAGTTCTTC

J: TRBJ1-5
size: once
V: TRBV7-9
D: -
CDR3: CASSLEGAQHF
DNA: TGTGCCAGCAGCTTAGAGGGAGCCCAGCATTTT

J: TRBJ2-3
size: few
V: TRBV4-3
D: TRBD1
CDR3: CASSLRCEDRVADTQYF
DNA: TGCGCCAGCAGCCTCCGGTGTGAGGACAGGGTTGCAGATACGCAGTATTTT

J: TRBJ1-5
size: -
V: TRBV4-2
D: -
CDR3: CASSQEEGHAGAGGNQPQHF
DNA: TGTGCCAGCAGCCAAGAAGAAGGACATGCAGGGGCGGGAGGCAATCAGCCCCAGCATTTT

J: TRBJ1-3
size: -
V: TRBV6-5
D: -
CDR3: CASSPRVPGNTIYF
DNA: TGTGCCAGCAGCCCCAGGGTGCCGGGAAACACCATATATTTT

J: TRBJ2-1
size: -
V: TRBV6-5
D: TRBD2
CDR3: CASSPGTSLDEQFF
DNA: TGTGCCAGCAGTCCCGGGACTAGTCTCGATGAGCAGTTCTTC

J: TRBJ2-7
size: -
V: TRBV27
D: TRBD1
CDR3: CASSLKSGTGSYEQYF
DNA: TGTGCCAGCAGTTTGAAATCCGGGACAGGGTCCTACGAGCAGTACTTC

J: TRBJ2-1
size: once
V: TRBV19
D: -
CDR3: CASSMCGLYNEQFF
DNA: TGTGCCAGTAGTATGTGCGGGCTATACAATGAGCAGTTCTTC

J: TRBJ2-3
size: -
V: TRBV7-2
D: TRBD1
CDR3: CASSPGQGPDTQYF
DNA: TGTGCCAGCAGCCCGGGACAGGGGCCAGATACGCAGTATTTT

J: TRBJ2-7
size: -
V: TRBV19
D: -
CDR3: CASKAGSRYEQYF
DNA: TGTGCCAGTAAGGCGGGCAGCCGCTACGAGCAGTACTTC

J: TRBJ1-5
size: -
V: TRBV15
D: -
CDR3: CATSRRRGPGEPQHF
DNA: TGTGCCACCAGCAGACGCAGGGGACCCGGTGAGCCCCAGCATTTT

J: TRBJ2-1
size: -
V: TRBV9
D: TRBD2
CDR3: CASSPPKVPAGAHSYNEQFF
DNA: TGTGCCAGCAGCCCCCCGAAGGTTCCAGCGGGAGCCCACTCCTACAATGAGCAGTTCTTC

J: TRBJ1-4
size: -
V: TRBV30
D: -
CDR3: CAWTSVPRLNEKLFF
DNA: TGTGCCTGGACCAGTGTTCCCCGACTTAATGAAAAACTGTTTTTT

J: TRBJ2-7
size: -
V: TRBV28
D: -
CDR3: CASSLSGMAYEQYF
DNA: TGTGCCAGCAGTTTATCAGGGATGGCCTACGAGCAGTACTTC

J: TRBJ1-3
size: many
V: TRBV6-7
D: -
CDR3: CASRLRRVDSF
DNA: TGTGCCAGCAGATTGCGGAGGGTAGATTCTTTT

J: TRBJ2-7
size: -
V: TRBV19
D: TRBD2
CDR3: CASSHRGLAGSYEQYF
DNA: TGTGCCAGTAGTCATCGAGGACTAGCGGGATCCTACGAGCAGTACTTC

J: TRBJ1-2
size: -
V: TRBV6-5
D: -
CDR3: CASSQGSNYGYTF
DNA: TGTGCCAGCAGTCAGGGTTCTAACTATGGCTACACCTTC

J: TRBJ1-5
size: -
V: TRBV15
D: -
CDR3: CATSRGGKEGSNQPQHF
DNA: TGTGCCACCAGCAGGGGGGGAAAGGAGGGTAGCAATCAGCCCCAGCATTTT

J: TRBJ2-3
size: -
V: TRBV25-1
D: TRBD1
CDR3: CASSEGTPGQGFGDTQYF
DNA: TGTGCCAGCAGTGAGGGGACCCCGGGACAGGGGTTCGGAGATACGCAGTATTTT

J: TRBJ2-7
size: -
V: TRBV6-5
D: -
CDR3: CASSLEGSEQYF
DNA: TGTGCCAGCAGTTTAGAGGGCTCCGAGCAGTACTTC

J: TRBJ1-1
size: -
V: TRBV5-4
D: TRBD1
CDR3: CASSIPGTGHTEAFF
DNA: TGTGCCAGCAGCATACCCGGGACAGGGCACACTGAAGCTTTCTTT

J: TRBJ2-7
size: -
V: TRBV9
D: TRBD1
CDR3: CASSPQPGQVYEQYF
DNA: TGTGCCAGCAGCCCACAGCCGGGACAGGTTTACGAGCAGTACTTC

J: TRBJ2-1
size: -
V: TRBV4-1
D: -
CDR3: CASSQALVLDSRRYNEQFF
DNA: TGCGCCAGCAGCCAAGCCCTTGTATTGGACAGTCGAAGATACAATGAGCAGTTCTTC

J: TRBJ2-7
size: -
V: TRBV10-1
D: TRBD2
CDR3: CASSDMGLAGGSYFYEQYF
DNA: TGCGCCAGCAGTGATATGGGACTAGCGGGAGGGTCCTACTTCTACGAGCAGTACTTC

J: TRBJ2-7
size: -
V: TRBV5-4
D: TRBD2
CDR3: CASSPSGRGTPLEQYF
DNA: TGTGCCAGCAGCCCTAGCGGGAGGGGGACTCCTTTAGAGCAGTACTTC

J: TRBJ2-7
size: -
V: TRBV11-1
D: -
CDR3: CASNIPGTLFYEQYF
DNA: TGTGCCAGCAACATCCCCGGGACACTTTTCTACGAGCAGTACTTC

J: TRBJ2-7
size: -
V: TRBV7-9
D: TRBD2
CDR3: CASSSLAGGPHYEQYF
DNA: TGTGCCAGCAGTTCACTAGCGGGGGGACCCCACTACGAGCAGTACTTC

J: TRBJ2-7
size: -
V: TRBV10-1
D: TRBD2
CDR3: CASSPPEGLGIYEQYF
DNA: TGCGCCAGCAGCCCCCCGGAGGGACTAGGAATCTACGAGCAGTACTTC

J: TRBJ1-1
size: -
V: TRBV15
D: TRBD1
CDR3: CATSPGQGGAAFF
DNA: TGTGCCACCAGCCCGGGACAGGGTGGCGCGGCTTTCTTT

J: TRBJ2-1
size: -
V: TRBV5-1
D: -
CDR3: CASRGTSGEQFF
DNA: TGCGCCAGCAGGGGGACTTCCGGTGAGCAGTTCTTC

J: TRBJ2-7
size: few
V: TRBV30
D: -
CDR3: CAWSPQGYEQYF
DNA: TGTGCCTGGAGTCCCCAGGGCTACGAGCAGTACTTC

J: TRBJ2-2
size: -
V: TRBV5-4
D: -
CDR3: CASSSRESRGSGELFF
DNA: TGTGCCAGCAGCAGTCGGGAGAGCCGGGGCTCCGGGGAGCTGTTTTTT

J: TRBJ2-3
size: -
V: TRBV5-6
D: TRBD2
CDR3: CASSLGGRATDTQYF
DNA: TGTGCCAGCAGCTTGGGCGGGAGGGCCACAGATACGCAGTATTTT

J: TRBJ2-7
size: -
V: TRBV4-2
D: TRBD1
CDR3: CASSPDRGSSSYEQYF
DNA: TGTGCCAGCAGCCCGGACAGGGGCTCGAGCTCCTACGAGCAGTACTTC

J: TRBJ1-2
size: -
V: TRBV9
D: TRBD1
CDR3: CASSVDRDREDGYTF
DNA: TGTGCCAGCAGCGTAGATCGGGACAGGGAGGATGGCTACACCTTC

J: TRBJ2-7
size: -
V: TRBV7-9
D: TRBD1
CDR3: CASSVGTGLDYEQYF
DNA: TGTGCCAGCAGCGTCGGGACAGGGCTGGACTACGAGCAGTACTTC

J: TRBJ1-1
size: once
V: TRBV5-1
D: -
CDR3: CASSLGQELPNTEAFF
DNA: TGCGCCAGCAGCTTGGGACAGGAGTTGCCGAACACTGAAGCTTTCTTT

J: TRBJ2-5
size: -
V: TRBV4-3
D: -
CDR3: CASSHRRLGRGPQETQYF
DNA: TGCGCCAGCAGCCACCGCCGATTGGGCAGGGGTCCCCAAGAGACCCAGTACTTC

J: TRBJ2-7
size: once
V: TRBV20-1
D: TRBD2
CDR3: CSAGVSGRIYF
DNA: TGCAGTGCAGGGGTTAGCGGGAGGATCTACTTC

J: TRBJ2-2
size: -
V: TRBV14
D: -
CDR3: CASSPGRGAGELFF
DNA: TGTGCCAGCAGCCCAGGGCGCGGGGCCGGGGAGCTGTTTTTT

J: TRBJ2-3
size: -
V: TRBV7-9
D: -
CDR3: CASSPPKQADTQYF
DNA: TGTGCCAGCAGCCCACCCAAACAGGCAGATACGCAGTATTTT

J: TRBJ1-1
size: -
V: TRBV4-1
D: TRBD1
CDR3: CASSQDGRGLGAFF
DNA: TGCGCCAGCAGCCAAGATGGCAGGGGGCTGGGGGCTTTCTTT

J: TRBJ2-1
size: -
V: TRBV6-1
D: -
CDR3: CASSSGRATYNEQFF
DNA: TGTGCCAGCAGTTCGGGAAGGGCAACCTACAATGAGCAGTTCTTC

J: TRBJ2-2
size: -
V: TRBV5-1
D: TRBD1
CDR3: CASSPDRVKTGELFF
DNA: TGCGCCAGCAGCCCCGACAGGGTAAAAACCGGGGAGCTGTTTTTT

J: TRBJ2-3
size: once
V: TRBV4-2
D: TRBD2
CDR3: CASSNVAGEGTDTQYF
DNA: TGTGCCAGCAGCAATGTAGCGGGAGAGGGTACAGATACGCAGTATTTT

J: TRBJ1-4
size: -
V: TRBV15
D: TRBD1
CDR3: CATSREGDSLTNEKLFF
DNA: TGTGCCACCAGCAGAGAGGGGGACAGTCTAACTAATGAAAAACTGTTTTTT

J: TRBJ1-2
size: -
V: TRBV11-2
D: -
CDR3: CASSAPDRRGYGYTF
DNA: TGTGCCAGCAGCGCGCCCGACCGGAGAGGCTATGGCTACACCTTC

J: TRBJ2-4
size: once
V: TRBV15
D: TRBD2
CDR3: CATSRETSPGKRIQYF
DNA: TGTGCCACCAGCAGAGAGACTAGCCCGGGGAAACGTATTCAGTACTTC

J: TRBJ1-1
size: -
V: TRBV6-5
D: -
CDR3: CAIRRRLNTEAFF
DNA: TGTGCCATCCGGAGGAGGCTGAACACTGAAGCTTTCTTT

J: TRBJ2-5
size: -
V: TRBV19
D: -
CDR3: CASTPDGEETQYF
DNA: TGTGCCAGTACCCCGGACGGGGAAGAGACCCAGTACTTC

J: TRBJ1-2
size: -
V: TRBV7-2
D: TRBD1
CDR3: CASLLGDRGPPGVGYTF
DNA: TGTGCCAGCCTCCTCGGGGACAGGGGGCCTCCCGGGGTTGGCTACACCTTC